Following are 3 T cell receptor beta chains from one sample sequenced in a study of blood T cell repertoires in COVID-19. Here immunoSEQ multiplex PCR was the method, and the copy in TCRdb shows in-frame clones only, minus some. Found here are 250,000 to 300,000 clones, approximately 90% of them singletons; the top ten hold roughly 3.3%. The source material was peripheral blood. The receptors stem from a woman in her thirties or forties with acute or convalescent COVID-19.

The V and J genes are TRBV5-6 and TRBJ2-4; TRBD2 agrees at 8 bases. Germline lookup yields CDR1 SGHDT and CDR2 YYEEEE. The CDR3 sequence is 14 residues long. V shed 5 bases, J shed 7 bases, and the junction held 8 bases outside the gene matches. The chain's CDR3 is CASSHSGVLNIQYF. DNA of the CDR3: TGTGCCAGCAGTCATAGCGGGGTACTGAACATTCAGTACTTC.

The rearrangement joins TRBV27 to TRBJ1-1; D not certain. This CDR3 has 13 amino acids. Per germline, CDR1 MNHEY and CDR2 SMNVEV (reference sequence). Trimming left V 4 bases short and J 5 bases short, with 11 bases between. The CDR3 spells CASSSTGFTEAFF. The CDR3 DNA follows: TGTGCCAGCAGTTCCACGGGGTTTACTGAAGCTTTCTTT.

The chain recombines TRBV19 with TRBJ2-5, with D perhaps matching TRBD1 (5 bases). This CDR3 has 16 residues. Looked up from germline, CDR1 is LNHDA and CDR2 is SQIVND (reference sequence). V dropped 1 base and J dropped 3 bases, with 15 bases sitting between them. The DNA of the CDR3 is TGTGCCAGTAGTATAGGTTCTAGGGCAGGGAAAGAGACCCAGTACTTC. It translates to CASSIGSRAGKETQYF.